This is a list of T cell receptor beta chains from one sample in a study of identifying expanded T cells in peripheral blood. Clones were sequenced by immunoSEQ multiplex PCR, and TCRdb holds only the in-frame ones, with some missing. Of 90,000 to 100,000 clones listed, 88% are singletons. The sequenced material came from blood. These receptors all stem from a person aged 18-70 years in good health. CDR3s include the opening cysteine and the closing phenylalanine or tryptophan. D genes are given only for firm matches. Only some rows state a clone size, as once, few, many or a class for expanded clones.

cdr3_length,d_call,j_call,v_call,clone_size,cdr3_aa,cdr3_nt
15,TRBD2,TRBJ2-7,TRBV2,NA,CASSEGAGAYYEQYF,TGTGCCAGCAGTGAAGGAGCGGGGGCCTACTACGAGCAGTACTTC
13,TRBD1,TRBJ1-2,TRBV29-1,NA,CSVGRQGRNGYTF,TGCAGCGTTGGTAGACAGGGCCGGAATGGCTACACCTTC
15,NA,TRBJ1-1,TRBV7-9,NA,CASSPDGWAGMEAFF,TGTGCCAGCAGCCCTGATGGTTGGGCAGGGATGGAGGCTTTCTTT
14,TRBD1,TRBJ1-6,TRBV6-5,NA,CASSRGQAASPLHF,TGTGCCAGCAGTCGTGGACAGGCGGCTTCACCCCTCCACTTT
14,NA,TRBJ2-7,TRBV6-5,NA,CASRPIGEAYEQYF,TGTGCCAGCAGACCCATTGGGGAAGCCTACGAGCAGTACTTC
14,TRBD1,TRBJ1-1,TRBV19,NA,CASRGQGADTEAFF,TGTGCCAGTAGAGGACAGGGGGCCGACACTGAAGCTTTCTTT
11,NA,TRBJ1-3,TRBV29-1,NA,CSVDSGNTIYF,TGCAGCGTTGACTCTGGAAACACCATATATTTT
16,NA,TRBJ2-2,TRBV10-1,NA,CASSRVGTARGGELFF,TGCGCCAGCAGCCGTGTGGGGACCGCCCGGGGCGGGGAGCTGTTTTTT
13,NA,TRBJ1-3,TRBV10-3,NA,CAIRTDNGNTIYF,TGTGCCATCAGAACCGATAATGGAAACACCATATATTTT
14,NA,TRBJ1-2,TRBV14,NA,CASSQDLIGRGYTF,TGTGCCAGCAGCCAAGATTTAATCGGGAGAGGCTACACCTTC
12,NA,TRBJ1-1,TRBV2,NA,CASSVHKTEAFF,TGTGCCAGCAGTGTACACAAGACTGAAGCTTTCTTT
13,NA,TRBJ1-5,TRBV25-1,many,CASGGWGNQPQHF,TGTGCCAGTGGGGGGTGGGGCAATCAGCCCCAGCATTTT
16,TRBD2,TRBJ2-1,TRBV10-1,NA,CASSAGTSVAYNEQFF,TGCGCCAGCAGCGCCGGGACTAGCGTGGCCTACAATGAGCAGTTCTTC
11,NA,TRBJ1-2,TRBV20-1,once,CSARVGDGYTF,TGCAGTGCTAGAGTCGGCGATGGCTACACCTTC
14,NA,TRBJ1-3,TRBV11-3,NA,CASSASLSRNTIYF,TGTGCCAGCAGCGCCTCGCTGAGCCGAAACACCATATATTTT
15,NA,TRBJ2-7,TRBV19,once,CASSLGDTPPLEQYF,TGTGCCAGTAGTCTCGGGGACACCCCTCCGTTGGAGCAGTACTTC
12,NA,TRBJ1-1,TRBV19,NA,CASSPKRGVAFF,TGTGCCAGTAGTCCTAAACGGGGAGTTGCTTTCTTT
16,NA,TRBJ1-2,TRBV7-6,once,CASSPGRGTANYGYTF,TGTGCCAGCAGCCCAGGCCGGGGCACAGCTAACTATGGCTACACCTTC
15,NA,TRBJ2-2,TRBV18,NA,CASSPEGRSPGELFF,TGTGCCAGCTCACCAGAGGGAAGGAGTCCCGGGGAGCTGTTTTTT
15,TRBD1,TRBJ2-2,TRBV7-2,NA,CASSSPDRVPGELFF,TGTGCCAGCAGCTCACCGGACAGGGTTCCCGGGGAGCTGTTTTTT
13,NA,TRBJ2-1,TRBV19,NA,CASSIALYNEQFF,TGTGCCAGTAGTATAGCGCTGTACAATGAGCAGTTCTTC
14,NA,TRBJ1-2,TRBV6-5,few,CASSLTGTLGGYTF,TGTGCCAGCAGTCTGACCGGGACGTTGGGCGGCTACACCTTC
14,TRBD1,TRBJ2-7,TRBV7-8,NA,CASSLGTARESKYF,TGTGCCAGCAGCCTAGGGACAGCCCGTGAAAGCAAGTACTTC
16,TRBD1,TRBJ1-1,TRBV10-3,NA,CAISDWGTGPNTEAFF,TGTGCCATCAGTGACTGGGGGACAGGGCCGAACACTGAAGCTTTCTTT
13,TRBD1,TRBJ2-7,TRBV29-1,NA,CSAAGTGMWEQYF,TGCAGCGCAGCCGGGACAGGGATGTGGGAGCAGTACTTC
15,NA,TRBJ1-1,TRBV30,NA,CAWSDDGARDTEAFF,TGTGCCTGGAGTGACGACGGGGCGCGTGACACTGAAGCTTTCTTT
15,TRBD1,TRBJ2-2,TRBV5-1,once,CASSQDRGRIGELFF,TGCGCCAGCAGCCAGGACAGGGGGCGAATCGGGGAGCTGTTTTTT
14,NA,TRBJ2-4,TRBV5-5,NA,CASSLGQGINIQYF,TGTGCCAGCAGCTTGGGTCAGGGGATAAACATTCAGTACTTC
16,TRBD2,TRBJ2-7,TRBV15,NA,CATSRDLAGTWYEQYF,TGTGCCACCAGCAGAGACCTAGCGGGGACGTGGTACGAGCAGTACTTC
17,NA,TRBJ1-4,TRBV14,NA,CASSQGAWGGGREKLFF,TGTGCCAGCAGCCAAGGCGCCTGGGGCGGGGGACGTGAAAAACTGTTTTTT
14,NA,TRBJ1-3,TRBV5-1,NA,CASSLAGPGDTIYF,TGCGCCAGCAGCTTGGCGGGTCCAGGAGACACCATATATTTT
15,NA,TRBJ1-2,TRBV5-4,NA,CASSLGGIGVYGYTF,TGTGCCAGCAGCTTGGGAGGGATAGGGGTCTATGGCTACACCTTC
14,TRBD1,TRBJ2-7,TRBV5-1,NA,CASSADRAAYEQYF,TGCGCCAGCAGCGCTGACAGGGCGGCCTACGAGCAGTACTTC
15,TRBD1,TRBJ1-5,TRBV7-9,NA,CASSPTGGLNQPQHF,TGTGCCAGCAGCCCGACAGGGGGTCTGAATCAGCCCCAGCATTTT
14,NA,TRBJ1-2,TRBV10-1,few,CASSGGFPRYGYTF,TGCGCCAGCAGTGGGGGTTTCCCCCGCTATGGCTACACCTTC
13,NA,TRBJ2-5,TRBV2,NA,CASSPGGLETQYF,TGTGCCAGCAGCCCCGGGGGACTCGAGACCCAGTACTTC
13,TRBD1,TRBJ1-2,TRBV19,NA,CASSHDRDYGYTF,TGTGCCAGTAGCCATGACAGGGATTATGGCTACACCTTC
14,NA,TRBJ1-2,TRBV30,few,CAWRDPGRDYGYTF,TGTGCCTGGAGGGACCCGGGGCGTGACTATGGCTACACCTTC
17,NA,TRBJ2-3,TRBV21-1,once,CASSKVETVQRTDTQYF,TGTGCCAGCAGCAAAGTAGAGACAGTGCAACGCACAGATACGCAGTATTTT
16,NA,TRBJ1-1,TRBV19,NA,CASSIGYNTNNTEAFF,TGTGCCAGTAGTATCGGTTACAATACTAACAACACTGAAGCTTTCTTT
15,TRBD2,TRBJ2-3,TRBV13,NA,CASTQAGALADTQYF,TGTGCCAGCACCCAAGCGGGAGCGTTGGCAGATACGCAGTATTTT
16,NA,TRBJ1-2,TRBV6-5,NA,CASSYSRGYNNYGYTF,TGTGCCAGCAGTTACTCTCGCGGTTATAATAACTATGGCTACACCTTC
15,TRBD2,TRBJ2-1,TRBV7-9,NA,CASSLLRGGRNEQFF,TGTGCCAGCAGCTTATTGCGGGGGGGCAGGAATGAGCAGTTCTTC
15,NA,TRBJ2-7,TRBV25-1,NA,CASSEGNPSPYEQYF,TGTGCCAGCAGTGAAGGGAACCCGTCCCCCTACGAGCAGTACTTC
12,NA,TRBJ1-1,TRBV4-1,NA,CASSQGSREAFF,TGCGCCAGCAGCCAAGGGTCCCGGGAAGCTTTCTTT
15,TRBD1,TRBJ1-1,TRBV9,NA,CASSWGQGGLTEAFF,TGTGCCAGCAGCTGGGGACAGGGGGGCCTCACTGAAGCTTTCTTT
13,NA,TRBJ1-5,TRBV5-1,NA,CASSLGVAQPQHF,TGCGCCAGCAGCTTGGGGGTGGCACAGCCCCAGCATTTT
14,NA,TRBJ1-4,TRBV4-2,NA,CASSPPFTNEKLFF,TGTGCCAGCAGCCCCCCCTTCACTAATGAAAAACTGTTTTTT
15,NA,TRBJ1-2,TRBV5-1,NA,CASNSEGRSTGGYTF,TGCGCCAGCAACTCGGAGGGCCGTTCAACGGGTGGCTACACCTTC
8,NA,TRBJ2-7,TRBV5-6,once,CANNEQYF,TGTGCCAACAACGAGCAGTACTTC
15,NA,TRBJ2-7,TRBV21-1,NA,CASSKVPHRCLEQYF,TGTGCCAGCAGCAAAGTTCCCCACCGCTGCTTGGAGCAGTACTTC
17,NA,TRBJ1-4,TRBV11-3,NA,CASSYLITGRAREKLFF,TGTGCCAGCAGCTACCTAATTACAGGACGGGCGCGTGAAAAACTGTTTTTT
13,TRBD1,TRBJ2-1,TRBV6-5,NA,CASSDRARDEQFF,TGTGCCAGCAGCGACAGGGCGAGGGATGAGCAGTTCTTC
16,NA,TRBJ2-3,TRBV5-1,NA,CASSLVQGTFTDTQYF,TGCGCCAGCAGCTTGGTACAGGGCACCTTCACAGATACGCAGTATTTT
14,NA,TRBJ1-2,TRBV5-4,once,CASSFTGADYGYTF,TGTGCCAGCAGCTTTACGGGGGCCGACTATGGCTACACCTTC